These 27 T cell receptor beta chains were sequenced from one sample in a study of T-cell memory formation after mild COVID-19. TCRdb called the 5' RACE reads again in MiXCR, with one record for every CDR3 protein. Among 250,000 to 300,000 distinct CDR3 sequences listed, roughly 15% were seen once. The sample consisted of PBMCs or a T cell subset sorted from them (not recorded which). These receptors all stem from a man aged 18 to 29 who had mild COVID-19 (a few samples of this study predate the infection). Cell type and time point are not known.

The rearrangement links TRBV12-3 or TRBV12-4 to TRBJ1-5; D is undetermined. The ends were cut back, 1 base at V and 0 bases at J, with 7 bases in the middle. The CDR3 loop spans 15 amino acids. This CDR3 is CASSLGRHSNQPQHF. CDR3 coding DNA: TGTGCCAGCAGTTTAGGACGGCATAGCAATCAGCCCCAGCATTTT.

This chain links TRBV9 with TRBJ2-2; D is unresolved. This CDR3 is built from 14 residues. Germline loops: CDR1 SGDLS, CDR2 YYNGEE. Trimming left V 0 bases short and J 7 bases short, with 10 bases between. The CDR3 DNA reads TGTGCCAGCAGCGTAGGGCACGAATACGGGGAGCTGTTTTTT. It encodes CASSVGHEYGELFF.

This clonotype was observed at least ten times. The J gene is TRBJ2-7, the V gene TRBV5-1; no clear D. Germline V gene lookup returns CDR1 SGHRS and CDR2 YFSETQ. CDR3 length equals 13 residues. Trimming left V 2 bases short and J 0 bases short, with 6 bases between. Written as DNA, the CDR3 is TGCGCCAGCAGCTTCTGCAGCTCCTACGAGCAGTACTTC. Protein sequence: CASSFCSSYEQYF.

This sequence joins TRBV9 and TRBJ1-4; the match to TRBD1 covers 7 bases. Per the germline V gene, CDR1 is SGDLS and CDR2 is YYNGEE. CDR3 length: 15 amino acids. V dropped 0 bases and J dropped 7; count of bases not matched to a gene: 6. The CDR3 loop reads CASSVGTGRAEKLFF. CDR3 bases: TGTGCCAGCAGCGTAGGGACAGGAAGGGCTGAAAAACTGTTTTTT.

This chain connects TRBV3-1 to TRBJ2-3; TRBD2 agrees at 8 bases. After removal of 6 bases from V and 4 bases from J, the junction contained 6 bases not matched to a gene. The germline V gene has CDR1 LGHDT and CDR2 YNNKEL (reference sequence). The CDR3 has 14 residues. The CDR3 reads CASRVSGAPDTQYF. CDR3 DNA: TGTGCCAGCAGGGTTAGCGGGGCCCCAGATACGCAGTATTTT.

This clonotype was seen a few times. The V call is TRBV11-1, the J call TRBJ2-2; 8 positions match TRBD2. CDR3 length: 15 residues. Germline V CDR1 and CDR2: SGHAT, FQDESV (reference sequence). The V and J ends lost 3 bases and 6 bases, in that order; junction bases with no gene match: 6. CDR3 in DNA: TGTGCCAGCAGCTTTCTCGAGACTAGCGCCGGGGAGCTGTTTTTT. It codes for CASSFLETSAGELFF. Based on the CDR3 plus reference TRBV11-1 and TRBJ2-2, the full variable domain is EAEVAQSPRYKITEKSQAVAFWCDPISGHATLYWYRQILGQGPELLVQFQDESVVDDSQLPKDRFSAERLKGVDSTLKIQPAELGDSAMYLCASSFLETSAGELFFGEGSRLTVL.

This clonotype has a count of ten or more. V is TRBV5-1 and J is TRBJ1-4; 10 bases fit TRBD1. Germline loops: CDR1 SGHRS, CDR2 YFSETQ. This CDR3 region has 16 residues. V lost 4 bases to trimming and J lost 1 base; unmatched junction nucleotides: 4. Written as DNA, the CDR3 is TGCGCCAGCAGCCCCCGGGACAGGGGAACTAATGAAAAACTGTTTTTT. Translating gives CASSPRDRGTNEKLFF.

This clonotype came up a few times. The chain recombines TRBV7-2 with TRBJ2-3; 13 nucleotides match TRBD2. Germline CDR1 and CDR2: SGHTA and FQGNSA. CDR3 length: 16 amino acids. Unmatched junction bases numbered 7, after V lost 4 bases and J lost 6 bases. CDR3 residues: CASSSGLAGAGDTQYF. The DNA for the CDR3 is TGTGCCAGCAGCTCCGGACTAGCGGGGGCCGGGGATACGCAGTATTTT.

The chain couples TRBV18 to TRBJ2-2, with a tentative D call TRBD2 (5 bases). Trimming shortened V by 5 bases and J by 2 bases, and 12 bases separated the two germline ends. This CDR3 has 15 amino acids. CDR1 is KGHSH and CDR2 is LQKENI in the germline V gene. CDR3 amino acids: CASSSDRGNTGELFF. DNA of the CDR3: TGTGCCAGCTCATCGGATCGGGGAAACACCGGGGAGCTGTTTTTT.

CDR3 protein: CASSSSSGGYNSPLHF. The DNA of the CDR3 is TGTGCCAGCAGCTCAAGTAGCGGGGGCTATAATTCACCCCTCCACTTT. V gene TRBV5-4 combines with J gene TRBJ1-6, with D tentatively TRBD1 (5 bases). Germline CDR1 reads SGHNT; CDR2 reads YYREEE (reference sequence). This CDR3 region has 16 residues. V shed 3 bases and J shed 3 bases, with 13 bases lying between them.

This clonotype was detected a few times. The chain links TRBV7-2 to TRBJ2-7; 10 bases line up with TRBD2. Germline trimming cut 5 bases from V and 2 bases from J; bases unmatched to any gene: 3. Germline CDR1 is SGHTA and CDR2 is FQGNSA. The CDR3 totals 14 residues. In nucleotides, the CDR3 is TGTGCCAGCAGCCGGACTAGCGGTCCCTACGAGCAGTACTTC. This gives the protein CASSRTSGPYEQYF.

V usage is TRBV20-1 and J usage is TRBJ1-5; D not resolved. This CDR3 region has 14 residues. V was cut by 3 bases and J by 2 bases, with 11 bases left in between. Germline CDR1 reads DFQATT; CDR2 reads SNEGSKA (reference sequence). The DNA for the CDR3 is TGCAGTGCTAGGACTCTAATCGGCAATCAGCCCCAGCATTTT. It is translated as CSARTLIGNQPQHF.

This clonotype appeared a few times. The chain's CDR3 is CAGKTDTQYF. CDR3 sequence (DNA): TGCGCCGGGAAGACAGATACGCAGTATTTT. The chain is built from TRBV4-3 and TRBJ2-3; D unresolved. The V end was cut by 11 bases, the J end by 3 bases, with 6 bases between. The CDR3 covers 10 residues. Per the germline V gene, CDR1 is LGHNA and CDR2 is YSLEER.

The chain recombines TRBV29-1 with TRBJ2-7; D unresolved. V lost 3 bases, J lost 0 bases, and 6 bases lay in between. This CDR3 has 12 residues. Germline CDR1 reads SQVTM; CDR2 reads ANQGSEA. The CDR3 coding sequence is TGCAGCGTTGATCTGGGCTCCTACGAGCAGTACTTC. This translates into CSVDLGSYEQYF.

The CDR3 DNA reads as TGTGCCAGTAGTATAGACGGGGGTCTGACTGAAGCTTTCTTT. Its translation: CASSIDGGLTEAFF. The chain uses TRBV19 and TRBJ1-1, with a possible D match to TRBD1 (5 bases). The length of the CDR3 is 14 residues. Germline values: CDR1 LNHDA, CDR2 SQIVND (reference sequence). V was clipped by 0 bases and J by 5 bases, with 10 bases between them.

The V call is TRBV6-5, the J call TRBJ2-4; 8 bases are a match to TRBD1. Germline V gene sequence: CDR1 MNHEY, CDR2 SVGAGI. With V trimmed by 5 bases and J by 0 bases, 9 bases remained unmatched. CDR3 length equals 17 residues. CDR3 residues: CASSARQGNLAKNIQYF. The DNA of the CDR3 is TGTGCCAGCAGTGCGCGACAGGGGAACCTAGCCAAAAACATTCAGTACTTC.

The J gene is TRBJ1-1, the V gene TRBV20-1, with 7 bases identical to TRBD1. Germline V gives CDR1 DFQATT, CDR2 SNEGSKA (reference sequence). The CDR3 is 15 residues long. V lost 3 bases, J lost 2 bases, and 9 bases stayed unmatched. The CDR3 here is CSASPRDRPNTEAFF. The CDR3, as DNA: TGCAGTGCTAGCCCCCGGGACAGACCTAACACTGAAGCTTTCTTT.

This clonotype has more than one count but fewer than ten. The V call is TRBV9, the J call TRBJ2-3; TRBD1 or TRBD2 may be the D gene (5 bases each). V dropped 2 bases and J dropped 6 bases, with 13 bases sitting between them. This CDR3 comprises 14 residues. Germline CDR1 reads SGDLS; CDR2 reads YYNGEE. CDR3 in amino acids: CASSVGPGTDTQYF. DNA for the CDR3: TGTGCCAGCAGCGTGGGCCCAGGGACGGATACGCAGTATTTT.

This clonotype showed up many times. This chain uses TRBV6-4 with TRBJ2-3; 8 nucleotides align to TRBD2. The CDR3 runs to 15 residues. Germline assignment: CDR1 MRHNA and CDR2 SNTAGT. J gave up 4 bases and V 3 bases, and 6 bases lay outside the gene matches. The chain's CDR3 is CASSETGGAADTQYF. Here the CDR3 DNA reads TGTGCCAGCAGTGAAACCGGGGGGGCCGCAGATACGCAGTATTTT.

The rearrangement uses TRBV6-1 and TRBJ2-1; possibly TRBD2 for D (5 bases). The CDR3 contains 14 residues. The germline CDR1 and CDR2 sequences are MNHNS and SASEGT. The ends were cut back, 5 bases at V and 2 bases at J, with 10 bases in the middle. CDR3 in DNA: TGTGCCAGCAGTCTACGGACTGCCTACAATGAGCAGTTCTTC. Translated: CASSLRTAYNEQFF.

In its sample, this clonotype was seen many times. The V call is TRBV7-9, the J call TRBJ1-1; no firm D call. V lost 2 bases and J lost 1, with 5 bases in between. There are 13 residues in the CDR3. The germline CDR1 and CDR2 sequences are SEHNR and FQNEAQ (reference sequence). The CDR3 sequence is CASSLYQNTEAFF. The DNA of the CDR3 is TGTGCCAGCAGCTTATATCAGAACACTGAAGCTTTCTTT.

The table lists this clonotype with many counts. The chain has TRBV11-2 and TRBJ2-5, with 7 positions matching TRBD2. Germline CDR1 and CDR2: SGHAT and FQNNGV. The CDR3 is made up of 16 amino acids. J lost 2 bases, V lost 5 bases, and 11 bases had no gene match. CDR3 coding DNA: TGTGCCAGCAGCCCCTCCGGGAGCGGGGTACAAGAGACCCAGTACTTC. Protein sequence: CASSPSGSGVQETQYF.

CDR3 region: CASSYFLGGVNGYTF. CDR3 nucleotide sequence: TGTGCCAGCAGTTATTTTTTGGGTGGAGTTAATGGCTACACCTTC. The chain joins TRBV6-6 to TRBJ1-2; D is ambiguous. The CDR3 totals 15 residues. V was shortened by 3 bases and J by 6 bases, with 17 bases between the two germline ends. Germline V gene lookup returns CDR1 MNHNY and CDR2 SVGAGI (reference sequence).

The genes are TRBV12-3 or TRBV12-4 and TRBJ1-6; no reliable D call. This CDR3 comprises 18 residues. Between the trimmed V and J ends, which lost 6 bases and 4 bases, there was a span of 22 bases. Written as DNA, the CDR3 is TGTGCCAGCAGCCACGGTGGAGGGCCGGGGATTTATAATTCACCCCTCCACTTT. As protein: CASSHGGGPGIYNSPLHF.

This clonotype was observed many times. This sequence joins TRBV11-2 and TRBJ1-4; 7 positions match TRBD1. Germline trimming cut 4 bases from V and 8 bases from J; bases unmatched to any gene: 16. This CDR3 has 17 amino acids. Germline V gene lookup returns CDR1 SGHAT and CDR2 FQNNGV. CDR3 DNA sequence: TGTGCCAGCAGCTCCCGTGCCGGGACAGAGTTTAGGGAAAAACTGTTTTTT. It is translated as CASSSRAGTEFREKLFF.

Only a few counts were recorded for this clonotype. The chain couples TRBV23-1 to TRBJ2-7; 7 bases agree with TRBD1. TRBV23-1 is an open reading frame whose function is uncertain. The CDR3 is 13 residues long. The V gene end was trimmed by 6 bases and the J gene end by 3 bases; junction bases not matched to a gene: 5. Written as DNA, the CDR3 is TGCGCCAGCAGACTAGGGACAGTCTACGAGCAGTACGTC. Translation gives CASRLGTVYEQYV.

This clonotype has more than one count but fewer than ten. The V and J genes are TRBV6-5 and TRBJ2-4, with 9 bases lining up with TRBD1. V lost 2 bases, J lost 6 bases, and 11 bases stayed unmatched. CDR3 size: 17 residues. Germline lookup yields CDR1 MNHEY and CDR2 SVGAGI. In DNA, the CDR3 is TGTGCCAGCAGTTACACCCTACAGGGGGCAGGGGGAAACATTCAGTACTTC. As protein: CASSYTLQGAGGNIQYF.